These 21 T cell receptor beta chains were sequenced from one sample in a study of tumor-infiltrating lymphocytes in oesophageal squamous cell carcinoma. One entry per CDR3 protein, called by TCRdb with MiXCR from the PCR reads. Among fewer than 20,000 distinct CDR3 sequences listed, around 43% were seen once. The specimen was normal esophageal tissue next to the tumor. These receptors were obtained from a female donor with esophageal squamous cell carcinoma.

This clonotype was found many times. This sequence joins TRBV7-2 and TRBJ2-3, with 9 bases identical to TRBD2. The CDR3 spans 15 residues. After removal of 5 bases from V and 4 bases from J, the junction contained 7 bases not matched to a gene. Germline assignment: CDR1 SGHTA and CDR2 FQGNSA. The CDR3 DNA reads as TGTGCCAGCAGCGGACAAGCGGGAGGAGCAGATACGCAGTATTTT. It is translated as CASSGQAGGADTQYF.

The table lists this clonotype with a few counts. V usage is TRBV19 and J usage is TRBJ1-3; possibly TRBD1 for D (5 bases). CDR3 length: 14 residues. Trimming pared 7 bases from V and 3 bases from J, leaving 13 bases between. Germline-derived CDR1 and CDR2 are LNHDA and SQIVND (reference sequence). Here the CDR3 reads CASIPPGSGNTIYF. DNA for the CDR3: TGTGCCAGTATCCCTCCAGGGAGTGGAAACACCATATATTTT.

Here the CDR3 reads CASSFDRYYEQYF. In DNA, the CDR3 is TGTGCCAGCAGTTTTGACCGCTACTACGAGCAGTACTTC. The chain is built from TRBV28 and TRBJ2-5; no definite D call. The last part of the DNA fits TRBJ2-7 better; the J call may be wrong. The length of the CDR3 is 13 residues. CDR1 and CDR2 from the germline V gene are MDHEN and SYDVKM.

This clonotype was counted ten times or more. V and J are TRBV28 and TRBJ2-5; 10 nucleotides line up with TRBD1. Germline V gene lookup returns CDR1 MDHEN and CDR2 SYDVKM. The ends lost 8 bases at V and 4 bases at J; junction bases unmatched: 4. The CDR3 spans 13 residues. The CDR3 nucleotides are TGTGCCAGCCTTGACAGGGGGCTAGAGACCCAGTACTTC. It codes for CASLDRGLETQYF. Full variable domain (missing parts from reference TRBV28 and TRBJ2-5): DVKVTQSSRYLVKRTGEKVFLECVQDMDHENMFWYRQDPGLGLRLIYFSYDVKMKEKGDIPEGYSVSREKKERFSLILESASTNQTSMYLCASLDRGLETQYFGPGTRLLVL.

This clonotype was seen a handful of times. The chain links TRBV7-6 to TRBJ2-1, with 13 bases aligning to TRBD2. CDR3 length equals 17 residues. Trimming at V came to 6 bases and at J to 5 bases, leaving 10 bases not matched to a gene. Per the germline V gene, CDR1 is SGHVS and CDR2 is FNYEAQ. CDR3 region: CASSRSELAGGHNEQFF. In DNA form, the CDR3 reads TGTGCCAGCAGTCGCAGCGAACTAGCGGGAGGGCACAATGAGCAGTTCTTC. The whole variable domain, remainder taken from reference TRBV7-6 and TRBJ2-1, is GAGVSQSPRYKVTKRGQDVALRCDPISGHVSLYWYRQALGQGPEFLTYFNYEAQQDKSGLPNDRFSAERPEGSISTLTIQRTEQRDSAMYRCASSRSELAGGHNEQFFGPGTRLTVL.

The chain is built from TRBV7-3 and TRBJ2-1, with 7 bases lining up with TRBD2. The CDR3 is 15 amino acids. The trim removed 6 bases at V and 4 bases at J, leaving 9 bases unmatched. The germline V gene encodes CDR1 SGHTA and CDR2 FQGTGA. The CDR3 DNA follows: TGTGCCAGCAGACCCAGCGGGGACCATTACAATGAGCAGTTCTTC. Protein product: CASRPSGDHYNEQFF. The full variable domain, with the rest looked up from reference TRBV7-3 and TRBJ2-1, is GAGVSQTPSNKVTEKGKYVELRCDPISGHTALYWYRQSLGQGPEFLIYFQGTGAADDSGLPNDRFFAVRPEGSVSTLKIQRTERGDSAVYLCASRPSGDHYNEQFFGPGTRLTVL.

This clonotype ranks as large. This chain joins TRBV7-8 and TRBJ2-2; D is perhaps TRBD1 (6 bases). The V and J ends lost 3 bases and 0 bases respectively, with 14 bases between them. The CDR3 consists of 17 residues. CDR1 and CDR2 from the germline V gene are SGHVS and FQNEAQ. In nucleotides, the CDR3 is TGTGCCAGCAGCTTGTCCGGACAGAGTACGAACACCGGGGAGCTGTTTTTT. Encoded protein: CASSLSGQSTNTGELFF.

In this sample, this clonotype turned up a few times. Since no conserved phenylalanine or tryptophan closes the CDR3, a read error is the likely cause. It is unclear where the CDR3 begins or ends on the DNA, so no DNA is shown, and the CDR3 is as TCRdb lists it. The chain recombines TRBV28 with TRBJ2-7; TRBD2 reflects the table's D call only, with no check against the DNA. Germline assignment: CDR1 MDHEN and CDR2 SYDVKM. 15 amino acids form the CDR3, both terminal residues included. This CDR3 reads CASSYGGPYGYTFGS.

There are a few counts of this clonotype. The J gene is TRBJ2-5, the V gene TRBV7-2; D perhaps matches TRBD1 (6 bases). The CDR3 covers 16 residues. Germline V gives CDR1 SGHTA, CDR2 FQGNSA. The V gene lost 5 bases and the J gene lost 0 bases, with 16 bases spanning the gap. CDR3 bases: TGTGCCAGCAGCCTCCATCCCGGACAGTACCAAGAGACCCAGTACTTC. Protein product: CASSLHPGQYQETQYF.

The V gene is TRBV6-1, the J gene TRBJ2-4, with unresolved D. Trimming cost V 1 base and J 5 bases, with 6 bases left between them. The CDR3 loop spans 13 amino acids. CDR1 and CDR2 from the germline V gene are MNHNS and SASEGT. This CDR3 reads CASSEVPENIQYF. DNA for the CDR3: TGTGCCAGCAGTGAAGTTCCAGAAAACATTCAGTACTTC.

This clonotype showed up just a few times. This chain connects TRBV7-9 to TRBJ2-1; no reliable D call. The J call may be in error: the DNA end matches TRBJ2-7 better. The CDR3 is 16 residues long. Germline values: CDR1 SEHNR, CDR2 FQNEAQ (reference sequence). The CDR3 region has the DNA TGTGCCAGCAGCCGCCTAGGGCAGCTGACCTACAATGAGCAGTACTTC. Translating gives CASSRLGQLTYNEQYF.

A few counts support this clonotype. Lacking the conserved final phenylalanine or tryptophan, this CDR3 likely reflects a read error. Because the CDR3's place on the DNA is in doubt, the DNA is left out and the CDR3 is given as listed by TCRdb. This chain joins TRBV11-3 and TRBJ2-6; TRBD2 was called by the table and not checked on the DNA. The CDR3 spans 8 residues, counting both ends. Germline lookup yields CDR1 SGHNT and CDR2 YENEEA. The CDR3 protein is CASSLASG.

About this clonotype itself: Given a much more abundant clone one base away, this may be a read error. As the CDR3 is not closed by the conserved phenylalanine or tryptophan, this likely results from a read error. The chain links TRBV25-1 to TRBJ2-4; TRBD2 agrees at 7 bases. Near its end, the DNA agrees better with TRBJ2-7, so the J call may be wrong. Germline CDR1 reads MGHDK; CDR2 reads SYGVNS. CDR3 length equals 13 residues. The CDR3 loop is CATGGEGRREQYS. The CDR3 nucleotides read TGTGCCACCGGCGGGGAGGGGAGACGCGAGCAGTACTCC.

This clonotype was found many times. The chain couples TRBV11-1 to TRBJ1-1; TRBD1 matches at 8 bases. The ends lost 5 bases at V and 0 bases at J; junction bases unmatched: 11. The CDR3 loop spans 17 amino acids. The germline V gene encodes CDR1 SGHAT and CDR2 FQDESV (reference sequence). The CDR3 DNA follows: TGTGCCAGCAGCCCCGGCTACAGGGGGATGATGAACACTGAAGCTTTCTTT. It codes for CASSPGYRGMMNTEAFF.

A remark on this clonotype: Being one base from a much bigger clone, this may be a read error. V and J are TRBV11-1 and TRBJ1-1, with 7 positions matching TRBD1. V gave up 7 bases and J gave up 10 bases; unmatched junction bases: 12. Germline V gene data show CDR1 as SGHAT and CDR2 as FQDESV (reference sequence). This CDR3 contains 13 residues. CDR3 sequence reads: CASTRLQGGRAFF. DNA of the CDR3: TGTGCCAGCACCCGGCTGCAGGGGGGTCGAGCTTTCTTT.

A note on this clonotype: A clone one base away is much larger, so this may be a read error. The chain employs TRBV6-1 and TRBJ2-7; TRBD1 aligns across 7 bases. CDR1 MNHNS and CDR2 SASEGT come from the germline V gene. The CDR3 is 12 residues long. The trim removed 2 bases at V and 12 bases at J, leaving 7 bases unmatched. CDR3 region: CASSEQRDRRYF. CDR3 DNA: TGTGCCAGCAGTGAACAACGGGACAGAAGGTACTTC.

The rearrangement uses TRBV12-2 and TRBJ2-7; the table assigns TRBD2, which was not confirmed against the DNA. TRBV12-2 corresponds to a pseudogene. The CDR3 consists of 22 residues. CDR3 amino acids: CASRNRETHTLGLAGTRCEQYF. The CDR3 DNA reads as TGTGCAAGTCGCAATCGAGAAACACATACTCTCGGACTAGCGGGGACAAGATGCGAGCAGTACTTC.

This clonotype turned up a few times. The chain couples TRBV7-2 to TRBJ2-1; D gene ambiguous. The length of the CDR3 is 13 residues. CDR1 is SGHTA, CDR2 FQGNSA, per germline. Between the trimmed V and J ends, which lost 4 bases and 12 bases, there was a span of 16 bases. For the CDR3, the DNA is TGTGCCAGCAGCTCCCCTAGTGTAAGAGGGCAGTTCTTC. It codes for CASSSPSVRGQFF.

This clonotype was seen repeatedly, ten times or more. The chain combines TRBV10-1 with TRBJ2-3; TRBD1 agrees at 9 bases. The length of the CDR3 is 15 residues. Germline-derived CDR1 and CDR2 are WNHNN and SYGVQD (reference sequence). V was clipped by 3 bases and J by 3 bases; unmatched bases: 4. This CDR3 is CASSDGTGLTDTQYF. CDR3 bases: TGCGCCAGCAGTGATGGGACAGGGCTAACAGATACGCAGTATTTT.

The rearrangement links TRBV4-2 to TRBJ2-4; TRBD2 agrees at 8 bases. The CDR3 is 17 residues long. V dropped 3 bases and J dropped 13; count of bases not matched to a gene: 20. Per germline, CDR1 LGHNA and CDR2 YNFKEQ. CDR3: CASSQGLAGNTYNEQYF. CDR3 bases: TGTGCCAGCAGCCAGGGTTTAGCGGGAAACACCTACAATGAGCAGTACTTC.

This clonotype was observed a handful of times. The junction departs from the called germline gene at one end, perhaps through a read error. The V gene is TRBV7-6, the J gene TRBJ2-2; tentative D call: TRBD1 (6 bases). CDR1 and CDR2 (germline): SGHVS, FNYEAQ. The CDR3 is 15 amino acids. The CDR3 nucleotides are TGTGCTAGCAGCTCACAGGGCCACGGGACCGGGGAGCTGTTTTTT. Residues: CASSSQGHGTGELFF.